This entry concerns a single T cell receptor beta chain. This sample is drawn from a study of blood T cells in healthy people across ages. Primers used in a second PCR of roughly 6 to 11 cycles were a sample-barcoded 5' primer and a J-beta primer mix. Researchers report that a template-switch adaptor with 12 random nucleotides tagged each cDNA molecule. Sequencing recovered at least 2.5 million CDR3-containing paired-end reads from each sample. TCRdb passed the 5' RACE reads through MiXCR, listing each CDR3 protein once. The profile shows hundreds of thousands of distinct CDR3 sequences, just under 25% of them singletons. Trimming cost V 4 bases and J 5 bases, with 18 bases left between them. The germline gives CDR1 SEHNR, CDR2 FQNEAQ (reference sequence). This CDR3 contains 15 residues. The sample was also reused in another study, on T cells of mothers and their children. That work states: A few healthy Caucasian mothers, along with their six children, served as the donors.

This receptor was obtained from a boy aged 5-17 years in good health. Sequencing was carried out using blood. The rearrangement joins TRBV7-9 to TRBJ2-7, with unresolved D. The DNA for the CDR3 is TGTGCCAGCAGCTCACTCGTAGGAGCCCTAGACGAGCAGTACTTC. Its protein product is CASSSLVGALDEQYF.